The rows below give T cell receptor beta chains drawn from one sample of a study of T cells after yellow fever vaccination. Each CDR3 protein is one row after TCRdb ran MiXCR on the 5' RACE reads. The table lists about 300,000 distinct CDR3 sequences, 7.5% to 9% of them singletons. This specimen was CD4+ T cells sorted from PBMCs, taken 5 days after the yellow fever booster vaccination. These receptors were collected from a man between 18 and 35 years old who received the YFV17D yellow fever vaccine. The CDR3 runs from the conserved cysteine through the conserved F or W. The D gene is left open where the match is weak. Not every row has a clone size; where given, it reads once, few, many or a size class.

j_call	d_call	clone_size	v_call	cdr3_aa	cdr3_nt
TRBJ1-1	.	few	TRBV12-3/TRBV12-4	CASSLALGEAFF	TGTGCCAGCAGTTTAGCGCTAGGGGAAGCTTTCTTT
TRBJ1-6	.	.	TRBV27	CASRSGTDSPLHF	TGTGCCAGCAGGTCAGGGACGGATTCACCCCTCCACTTT
TRBJ1-5	.	.	TRBV7-2	CASTPPGGGNQPQHF	TGTGCCAGCACCCCCCCGGGGGGCGGCAATCAGCCCCAGCATTTT
TRBJ2-2	.	few	TRBV19	CASRVRVKAGELFF	TGTGCCAGTAGAGTCAGGGTAAAGGCCGGGGAGCTGTTTTTT
TRBJ1-2	.	few	TRBV30	CAWNPADNYGYTF	TGTGCCTGGAACCCCGCGGATAACTATGGCTACACCTTC
TRBJ1-1	.	few	TRBV29-1	CSVEDASEAFF	TGCAGCGTTGAAGATGCTTCTGAAGCTTTCTTT
TRBJ1-4	.	.	TRBV7-9	CASSLARGKANEKLFF	TGTGCCAGCAGCTTAGCGAGGGGGAAGGCTAATGAAAAACTGTTTTTT
TRBJ2-1	.	many	TRBV27	CASSLGLEQFF	TGTGCCAGCAGTTTAGGATTAGAGCAGTTCTTC
TRBJ1-1	.	.	TRBV3-1	CASSQDREGTEAFF	TGTGCCAGCAGCCAAGATAGGGAGGGGACTGAAGCTTTCTTT
TRBJ2-7	.	.	TRBV11-3	CASSSDRTHEQYF	TGTGCCAGCAGTTCCGACAGGACCCACGAGCAGTACTTC
TRBJ1-1	.	.	TRBV5-4	CASSGLVNAEAFF	TGTGCCAGCAGTGGGCTGGTAAACGCTGAAGCTTTCTTT
TRBJ1-4	.	few	TRBV18	CASSPPQTRTNEKLFF	TGTGCCAGCTCACCACCGCAGACTCGAACTAATGAAAAACTGTTTTTT
TRBJ1-2	TRBD1	few	TRBV10-3	CAISGQGEGGYTF	TGTGCCATCAGCGGACAGGGTGAGGGTGGCTACACCTTC
TRBJ1-5	.	few	TRBV12-3/TRBV12-4	CASSLALNQPQHF	TGTGCCAGCAGTTTAGCGCTAAATCAGCCCCAGCATTTT
TRBJ1-5	TRBD1	.	TRBV24-1	CATSPTGANYQPQHF	TGTGCCACCAGCCCGACAGGGGCCAATTATCAGCCCCAGCATTTT
TRBJ2-3	.	.	TRBV20-1	CSARDQRSSLQYF	TGCAGTGCTAGAGATCAGAGGTCGAGCTTGCAGTATTTT
TRBJ2-3	.	.	TRBV6-5	CASSYSGRRGADTQYF	TGTGCCAGCAGTTACAGCGGTCGGAGGGGAGCAGATACGCAGTATTTT
TRBJ2-1	TRBD2	few	TRBV11-2	CASSFGGLAGAAFIRNEQFF	TGTGCCAGCAGCTTTGGGGGACTAGCGGGGGCTGCGTTCATTAGGAATGAGCAGTTCTTC
TRBJ1-1	TRBD1	few	TRBV7-8	CASSQDPAPTGDTEAFF	TGTGCCAGCAGCCAAGACCCCGCCCCGACAGGGGACACTGAAGCTTTCTTT
TRBJ2-2	TRBD2	few	TRBV6-2/TRBV6-3	CALRGVNTGELFF	TGTGCTCTCCGGGGGGTCAACACCGGGGAGCTGTTTTTT
TRBJ1-2	TRBD1	few	TRBV24-1	CATRGTDYGYTF	TGTGCCACCAGAGGGACAGACTATGGCTACACCTTC
TRBJ2-5	.	many	TRBV7-2	CASSLISDQQETQYF	TGTGCCAGCAGCTTAATCTCAGACCAACAAGAGACCCAGTACTTC
TRBJ1-5	.	once	TRBV6-5	CASGRTGNQPQHF	TGTGCCAGCGGACGAACGGGAAATCAGCCCCAGCATTTT
TRBJ2-2	.	many	TRBV20-1	CSATTPNTAGELFF	TGCAGTGCTACCACACCAAATACGGCCGGGGAGCTGTTTTTT
TRBJ2-3	TRBD2	.	TRBV4-2	CASSALAGGGTDTQYF	TGTGCCAGCAGCGCCCTAGCGGGGGGAGGCACAGATACGCAGTATTTT
TRBJ2-7	.	many	TRBV5-1	CASSLSGTPYEQYF	TGCGCCAGCAGCCTGTCTGGGACACCCTACGAGCAGTACTTC
TRBJ2-3	.	few	TRBV5-1	CASSLGGDSSTDTQYF	TGCGCCAGCAGCTTGGGAGGGGATTCTAGCACAGATACGCAGTATTTT
TRBJ2-7	.	.	TRBV7-2	CASSLHTGGPYEQYF	TGTGCCAGCAGCCTTCATACAGGCGGCCCCTACGAGCAGTACTTC
TRBJ2-7	.	few	TRBV6-6	CASSDDSSYEQYF	TGTGCCAGCAGTGATGACAGTTCCTACGAGCAGTACTTC
TRBJ2-3	TRBD2	few	TRBV30	CAWTSGGAADTQYF	TGTGCCTGGACTAGCGGGGGGGCCGCAGATACGCAGTATTTT
TRBJ1-2	.	.	TRBV6-1	CASSGLTANYGYTF	TGTGCCAGCAGTGGCTTGACAGCCAACTATGGCTACACCTTC
TRBJ2-1	TRBD2	.	TRBV7-2	CASSLGLAGGLRNEQFF	TGTGCCAGCAGCCTAGGACTAGCGGGGGGGCTAAGGAATGAGCAGTTCTTC
TRBJ2-5	.	few	TRBV5-1	CASSSLEQGLGETQYF	TGCGCCAGCAGCTCCCTCGAACAGGGCCTCGGGGAGACCCAGTACTTC
TRBJ1-1	.	.	TRBV7-2	CASSPQGVGTEAFF	TGTGCCAGCAGCCCCCAGGGTGTAGGAACTGAAGCTTTCTTT
TRBJ2-3	.	many	TRBV5-4	CASTEEGSLSTDTQYF	TGTGCCAGCACCGAAGAAGGGTCACTAAGCACAGATACGCAGTATTTT
TRBJ1-1	.	.	TRBV9	CASSVVSAGVGTEAFF	TGTGCCAGCAGCGTAGTGTCCGCGGGGGTTGGCACTGAAGCTTTCTTT
TRBJ1-5	.	few	TRBV4-3	CASSQDFAIQPQHF	TGCGCCAGCAGCCAAGATTTCGCCATCCAGCCCCAGCATTTT
TRBJ1-2	TRBD1	.	TRBV24-1	CATSDTTGDYGYTF	TGTGCCACCAGTGATACGACAGGGGACTATGGCTACACCTTC
TRBJ1-2	.	.	TRBV4-2	CASSHPSTASYGYTF	TGTGCCAGCAGCCACCCATCGACAGCCAGCTATGGCTACACCTTC
TRBJ1-1	.	few	TRBV15	CATSMRGSNTEAFF	TGTGCCACCAGCATGAGGGGGTCGAACACTGAAGCTTTCTTT
TRBJ2-2	.	few	TRBV29-1	CSVARGAGTGELFF	TGCAGCGTTGCTCGGGGGGCGGGCACCGGGGAGCTGTTTTTT
TRBJ1-5	TRBD1	many	TRBV6-5	CASSRTGTGGRISNQPQHF	TGTGCCAGCAGTCGTACCGGGACAGGGGGTAGGATTAGCAATCAGCCCCAGCATTTT
TRBJ2-7	TRBD2	many	TRBV7-2	CASSLVSGAIYEQYF	TGTGCCAGCAGCTTAGTTAGCGGGGCGATCTACGAGCAGTACTTC
TRBJ2-5	TRBD2	few	TRBV5-4	CASSAESGGDTNQETQYF	TGTGCCAGCAGCGCGGAGAGCGGGGGAGATACCAACCAAGAGACCCAGTACTTC
TRBJ2-6	.	.	TRBV4-3	CASSQGGPSGANVLTF	TGCGCCAGCAGCCAAGGGGGGCCCTCTGGGGCCAACGTCCTGACTTTC